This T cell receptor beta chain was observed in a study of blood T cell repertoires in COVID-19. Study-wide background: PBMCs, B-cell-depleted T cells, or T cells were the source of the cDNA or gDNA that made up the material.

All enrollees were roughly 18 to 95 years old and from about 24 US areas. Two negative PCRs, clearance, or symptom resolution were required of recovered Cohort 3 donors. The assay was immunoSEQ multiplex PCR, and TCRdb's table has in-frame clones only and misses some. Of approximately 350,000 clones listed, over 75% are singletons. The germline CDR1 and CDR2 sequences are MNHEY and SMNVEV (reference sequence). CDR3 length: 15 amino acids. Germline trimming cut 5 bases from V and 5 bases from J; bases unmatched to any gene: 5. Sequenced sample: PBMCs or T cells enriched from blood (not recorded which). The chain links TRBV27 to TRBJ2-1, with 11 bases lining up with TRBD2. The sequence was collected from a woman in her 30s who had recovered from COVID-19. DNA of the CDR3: TGTGCCAGCAGTCCCACGACTAGCGGGGACAATGAGCAGTTCTTC. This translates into CASSPTTSGDNEQFF.